The 30 T cell receptor beta chains below come from one sample, sequenced in a study of shared clonotypes between healthy human individuals. Clones were read by immunoSEQ multiplex PCR, and TCRdb kept only the in-frame ones, dropping some. The data hold roughly 2.1 million clones, with about 93% observed a single time. Positively selected for CCR7, the CD45RO-negative cells used as naive CD8 cells excluded terminally differentiated effector memory CD45RA+ cells. The sequenced material came from naive CD8+ T cells from PBMCs. Receptor source: a man between 18 and 35 years old in good health. Some clones in this sample may be carry-over from other donors' samples.

In its sample, this clone was seen once. This chain joins TRBV28 and TRBJ1-1; D uncertain. This CDR3 is 14 amino acids long. Germline loops: CDR1 MDHEN, CDR2 SYDVKM. V was pared by 7 bases and J by 1 base, with 13 bases between. The CDR3 region has the DNA TGTGCCAGCAAGGGTCCGGGAGGGAACACTGAAGCTTTCTTT. Residues: CASKGPGGNTEAFF. The whole variable domain, filled in from reference TRBV28 and TRBJ1-1, reads DVKVTQSSRYLVKRTGEKVFLECVQDMDHENMFWYRQDPGLGLRLIYFSYDVKMKEKGDIPEGYSVSREKKERFSLILESASTNQTSMYLCASKGPGGNTEAFFGQGTRLTVV.

The genes are TRBV10-3 and TRBJ1-2, with 9 positions matching TRBD1. V shed 6 bases and J 8 bases; nucleotides not matched to a gene: 10. The germline gives CDR1 ENHRY, CDR2 SYGVKD. This CDR3 has 14 residues. CDR3 coding DNA: TGTGCCATCAGCGTCACAGGGGGCGTTTACGGCTACACCTTC. Translated: CAISVTGGVYGYTF.

The rearrangement links TRBV19 to TRBJ2-2; D unclear. CDR1 is LNHDA, CDR2 SQIVND, per germline (reference sequence). The ends were cut back, 6 bases at V and 6 bases at J, with 14 bases in the middle. This CDR3 is 14 amino acids long. CDR3 in DNA: TGTGCCAGTAGCCTCATGGGGTACGCCGGGGAGCTGTTTTTT. Protein: CASSLMGYAGELFF.

The rearrangement uses TRBV7-9 and TRBJ2-5, with TRBD1 matching over 10 bases. The junction had 6 bases not matched to a gene; V was cut back by 8 bases and J by 0 bases. The CDR3 extends over 15 amino acids. The germline gives CDR1 SEHNR, CDR2 FQNEAQ (reference sequence). The CDR3 DNA follows: TGTGCCAGCGTAGCCGGGACAGGGGACCAAGAGACCCAGTACTTC. Its translation is CASVAGTGDQETQYF.

The genes are TRBV6-5 and TRBJ2-1; 7 bases agree with TRBD2. The CDR3 is 15 amino acids. V trimming: 6 bases; J trimming: 6 bases; junction bases outside the gene matches: 11. Germline lookup yields CDR1 MNHEY and CDR2 SVGAGI. CDR3 sequence reads: CASSKGRTSVNEQFF. The DNA of the CDR3 is TGTGCCAGCAGCAAGGGTCGGACTAGTGTCAATGAGCAGTTCTTC.

Remarks on this clone: In the same sample, other DNA sequences code for this CDR3. The gene calls are TRBV9 and TRBJ2-1, with D possibly called TRBD1 or TRBD2 (6 bases each). From germline, CDR1 is SGDLS and CDR2 YYNGEE. The ends were cut back, 2 bases at V and 4 bases at J, with 13 bases in the middle. The CDR3 has 15 residues. The DNA for the CDR3 is TGTGCCAGCAGCGTTGGAGGGGGTCGATACAATGAGCAGTTCTTC. The encoded protein is CASSVGGGRYNEQFF.

This clone was seen a handful of times. This sample also contains other DNA sequences that code for the same CDR3. The chain uses TRBV27 and TRBJ1-1; 8 positions match TRBD1. This CDR3 has 14 residues. Per germline, CDR1 MNHEY and CDR2 SMNVEV (reference sequence). The V gene end was trimmed by 4 bases and the J gene end by 2 bases; junction bases not matched to a gene: 3. This CDR3 reads CASSYQGANTEAFF. The CDR3 DNA sequence: TGTGCCAGCAGTTACCAGGGGGCTAACACTGAAGCTTTCTTT.

The genes are TRBV5-1 and TRBJ2-3, with TRBD2 identical over 7 bases. Trimming at V came to 4 bases and at J to 0 bases, leaving 11 bases not matched to a gene. The germline gives CDR1 SGHRS, CDR2 YFSETQ. The length of the CDR3 is 17 residues. CDR3 nucleotides: TGCGCCAGCAGCGAAAACCTAGCGGCAACGAGCACAGATACGCAGTATTTT. Its translation: CASSENLAATSTDTQYF.

V and J are TRBV4-2 and TRBJ1-5; TRBD1 might be the D (5 bases). This CDR3 is 16 amino acids long. From germline, CDR1 is LGHNA and CDR2 YNFKEQ. Trimming pared 3 bases from V and 2 bases from J, leaving 14 bases between. CDR3 region: CASSQNRFGGNQPQHF. CDR3 nucleotides: TGTGCCAGCAGCCAGAACAGGTTCGGGGGCAATCAGCCCCAGCATTTT.

The chain joins TRBV27 to TRBJ2-7; possibly TRBD1 for D (6 bases). This CDR3 region has 15 residues. The germline V and J ends were trimmed by 2 bases and 0 bases, with 11 bases remaining between them. Germline V gene data show CDR1 as MNHEY and CDR2 as SMNVEV (reference sequence). The CDR3 loop reads CASSLTGPSSYEQYF. CDR3 DNA: TGTGCCAGCAGTTTAACAGGGCCGAGCTCCTACGAGCAGTACTTC.

The V call is TRBV7-2, the J call TRBJ2-2; possibly TRBD1 or TRBD2 for D (5 bases each). The CDR3 spans 14 residues. The germline V and J ends were trimmed by 3 bases and 4 bases, with 9 bases remaining between them. Germline CDR1 reads SGHTA; CDR2 reads FQGNSA. CDR3 residues: CASSFSGTTGELFF. The CDR3 region has the DNA TGTGCCAGCAGCTTCTCTGGGACCACCGGGGAGCTGTTTTTT.

The chain combines TRBV4-1 with TRBJ2-5, with D perhaps matching TRBD2 (5 bases). The CDR3 is made up of 17 amino acids. Trimming cost V 1 base and J 1 base, with 16 bases left between them. Germline CDR1 and CDR2: MGHRA and YSYEKL. The chain's CDR3 is CASSQVAGVRVQETQYF. The CDR3 DNA reads as TGCGCCAGCAGCCAAGTCGCGGGTGTACGGGTCCAAGAGACCCAGTACTTC.

The CDR3 DNA is TGTGCCAGCAGCGCGCCGGGACAAGCGGGCGGGAATGAGCAGTTCTTC. It yields the protein CASSAPGQAGGNEQFF. The chain uses TRBV9 and TRBJ2-1; D could derive from TRBD1 or TRBD2 (6 bases each). The CDR3 contains 16 residues. V dropped 3 bases and J dropped 7 bases, with 20 bases sitting between them. Germline V gene data show CDR1 as SGDLS and CDR2 as YYNGEE.

This sequence joins TRBV5-1 and TRBJ2-2; D is unresolved. In germline, CDR1 is SGHRS, CDR2 YFSETQ. The CDR3 has 14 residues. Trimming left V 0 bases short and J 2 bases short, with 5 bases between. The CDR3, as DNA: TGCGCCAGCAGCTTGGTGCCCAACACCGGGGAGCTGTTTTTT. It translates to CASSLVPNTGELFF.

The genes are TRBV29-1 and TRBJ2-3; the D gene is possibly TRBD2 (6 bases). Trimming removed 5 bases from V and 2 bases from J, with 17 bases in between. The CDR3 is made up of 15 amino acids. Germline CDR1 and CDR2: SQVTM and ANQGSEA. DNA for the CDR3: TGCAGCGTTCATTGGGATGTAGCGGCCACAGATACGCAGTATTTT. This encodes CSVHWDVAATDTQYF.

The chain has TRBV15 and TRBJ2-1; possibly TRBD2 for D (6 bases). The CDR3 loop spans 15 amino acids. V gave up 1 base and J gave up 7 bases, with 14 bases separating them. In germline, CDR1 is LNHNV, CDR2 YYDKDF (reference sequence). CDR3 protein: CATSRVPGEGNEQFF. DNA of the CDR3: TGTGCCACCAGCAGAGTCCCGGGAGAAGGAAATGAGCAGTTCTTC.

The rearrangement uses TRBV27 and TRBJ2-1; either TRBD1 or TRBD2 may fit D (6 bases each). The germline V and J ends were trimmed by 6 bases and 2 bases, with 17 bases remaining between them. CDR1 is MNHEY, CDR2 SMNVEV, per germline (reference sequence). CDR3 length: 16 residues. CDR3 protein: CASRKGGGRAYNEQFF. In nucleotides, the CDR3 is TGTGCCAGCAGGAAGGGGGGAGGCAGAGCCTACAATGAGCAGTTCTTC.

This chain connects TRBV2 to TRBJ1-2, with D maybe TRBD1 (5 bases). Germline V gene lookup returns CDR1 SNHLY and CDR2 FYNNEI. Between the trimmed V and J ends, which lost 5 bases and 5 bases, there was a span of 18 bases. The CDR3 is 15 residues long. CDR3 sequence reads: CASSPRQQDLYGYTF. The CDR3 nucleotides are TGTGCCAGCAGTCCCAGACAGCAGGATTTATATGGCTACACCTTC.

The chain is built from TRBV27 and TRBJ2-7, with TRBD2 identical over 7 bases. Germline values: CDR1 MNHEY, CDR2 SMNVEV (reference sequence). Germline trimming cut 5 bases from V and 4 bases from J; bases unmatched to any gene: 8. The CDR3 is 14 residues long. CDR3: CASSVTSPGYEQYF. The CDR3 coding sequence is TGTGCCAGCAGTGTGACTAGCCCTGGATACGAGCAGTACTTC.

This rearrangement joins TRBV12-5 to TRBJ2-5; the match to TRBD1 covers 11 bases. The V gene end was trimmed by 5 bases and the J gene end by 5 bases; junction bases not matched to a gene: 4. Germline lookup yields CDR1 LGHNT and CDR2 FRNRAP. CDR3 length equals 14 residues. This chain's CDR3 is CASGRTGGEETQYF. The CDR3 nucleotides are TGTGCTAGTGGTAGGACAGGGGGCGAGGAGACCCAGTACTTC.

The chain has TRBV27 and TRBJ1-1; 7 bases line up with TRBD1. Germline CDR1 is MNHEY and CDR2 is SMNVEV (reference sequence). The CDR3 sequence is 15 residues long. Unmatched junction bases numbered 4, after V lost 2 bases and J lost 1 base. CDR3 protein: CASSLTGVPNTEAFF. CDR3 sequence (DNA): TGTGCCAGCAGTTTAACAGGGGTCCCGAACACTGAAGCTTTCTTT.

This clone was observed a few times. The rearrangement uses TRBV28 and TRBJ1-2, with D possibly being TRBD1 (6 bases). The CDR3 sequence is 13 residues long. Germline lookup yields CDR1 MDHEN and CDR2 SYDVKM. Trimming removed 3 bases at V and 6 bases at J, with 11 bases between. The CDR3 DNA follows: TGTGCCAGCAGTTTTGCCGGGGGCCATGGCTACACCTTC. This codes for CASSFAGGHGYTF.

This rearrangement joins TRBV28 to TRBJ1-4; TRBD1 might be the D (5 bases). The CDR3 runs 15 residues. Trimming removed 5 bases from V and 0 bases from J, with 10 bases in between. Looked up from germline, CDR1 is MDHEN and CDR2 is SYDVKM. The CDR3 sequence: CASSEETATNEKLFF. CDR3 sequence (DNA): TGTGCCAGCAGTGAAGAGACAGCAACTAATGAAAAACTGTTTTTT.

The J gene is TRBJ2-3, the V gene TRBV28, with TRBD2 matching over 10 bases. Germline V gene sequence: CDR1 MDHEN, CDR2 SYDVKM. The V gene end was trimmed by 4 bases and the J gene end by 4 bases; junction bases not matched to a gene: 8. The CDR3 is made up of 16 amino acids. DNA of the CDR3: TGTGCCAGCAGTTCTACTAGCGGGATGAAAGCAGATACGCAGTATTTT. It codes for CASSSTSGMKADTQYF.

The V call is TRBV27, the J call TRBJ1-5; 8 bases are a match to TRBD1. This CDR3 has 12 amino acids. V lost 8 bases, J lost 10 bases, and 7 bases stayed unmatched. CDR1 is MNHEY, CDR2 SMNVEV, per germline (reference sequence). In DNA, the CDR3 is TGTGCCAGCGGACAGGGAACATATCCCCAGCATTTT. This translates into CASGQGTYPQHF.

The chain employs TRBV9 and TRBJ2-1, with TRBD2 identical over 13 bases. J lost 9 bases, V lost 4 bases, and 13 bases had no gene match. This CDR3 contains 17 residues. In germline, CDR1 is SGDLS, CDR2 YYNGEE. DNA for the CDR3: TGTGCCAGCAGCCCCACGGGACTAGCGGGAATATCTAGTGAGCAGTTCTTC. Its translation is CASSPTGLAGISSEQFF.

This chain connects TRBV9 to TRBJ2-5; 9 positions agree with TRBD1. The germline gives CDR1 SGDLS, CDR2 YYNGEE. This CDR3 has 16 amino acids. V lost 3 bases to trimming and J lost 2 bases; unmatched junction nucleotides: 8. The CDR3 loop is CASSATPGQGQETQYF. The CDR3 DNA sequence: TGTGCCAGCAGCGCAACCCCGGGACAGGGTCAAGAGACCCAGTACTTC.

This clone has only a few counts. The rearrangement links TRBV4-1 to TRBJ2-7, with a possible D match to TRBD1 (6 bases). V lost 0 bases to trimming and J lost 5 bases, with 11 bases between them. Germline loops: CDR1 MGHRA, CDR2 YSYEKL. The CDR3 length is 14 residues. CDR3 protein: CASSQDRPGDEQYF. In DNA, the CDR3 is TGCGCCAGCAGCCAAGATCGCCCAGGGGACGAGCAGTACTTC.

The chain recombines TRBV10-1 with TRBJ2-5; 7 bases line up with TRBD2. The junction had 2 bases not matched to a gene; V was cut back by 0 bases and J by 4 bases. Germline CDR1 WNHNN, CDR2 SYGVQD (reference sequence). The CDR3 runs to 14 residues. The CDR3, as DNA: TGCGCCAGCAGTGAGTCGAGGGAGGGAGAGACCCAGTACTTC. Its translation is CASSESREGETQYF.

The CDR3 DNA is TGTGCCAGCAGCCTTGGGAGGGTTCGGGACGAGCAGTACTTC. It specifies CASSLGRVRDEQYF. The chain joins TRBV28 to TRBJ2-7; TRBD2 aligns across 7 bases. There are 14 residues in the CDR3. Germline lookup yields CDR1 MDHEN and CDR2 SYDVKM. The V segment lost 6 bases and the J segment 5 bases; nucleotides outside the gene matches: 10.